The clone carrying this T cell receptor (beta chain) was counted a few times. CDR1 is SGHDT and CDR2 is YYEEEE in the germline V gene. The CDR3 length is 15 residues. Trimming took 3 bases from V and 3 from J, leaving 14 bases between them. These data belong to a study of cytomegalovirus exposure and HLA in healthy donors. A multiplex PCR was run with 60 Vbeta primers and 13 Jbeta primers. Sequenced by immunoSEQ multiplex PCR; TCRdb stores in-frame clones only, minus some. Of about 140,000 clones listed, about 9.2% are singletons. Sequenced sample: PBMCs. This receptor was identified in a woman aged 40 to 55 in good health and CMV-seropositive. The chain links TRBV5-6 to TRBJ2-3; tentative D call: TRBD2 (6 bases). Here the CDR3 reads CASSSLGGVTDTQYF. CDR3 coding DNA: TGTGCCAGCAGCTCCTTGGGGGGAGTAACAGATACGCAGTATTTT.